Below are 18 T cell receptor beta chains sequenced from a single sample in a study of identical twins' blood T cells. TCRdb itself ran the 5' RACE reads through MiXCR, one entry per CDR3 protein. The sample includes roughly 380,000 distinct CDR3 sequences, roughly 28% of them seen just once. Material for sequencing was PBMCs. These receptors originate from a woman aged 18 to 55 in good health.

There are a few counts of this clonotype. The J gene is TRBJ2-1, the V gene TRBV20-1; 9 nucleotides line up with TRBD2. The CDR3 is 15 residues long. Germline V gene lookup returns CDR1 DFQATT and CDR2 SNEGSKA (reference sequence). Trimming took 3 bases from V and 8 from J; bases not matched to a gene: 11. This CDR3 reads CSARSDSGSWDEQFF. CDR3 in DNA: TGCAGTGCTAGGTCCGATAGCGGGAGTTGGGATGAGCAGTTCTTC.

This clonotype was counted only a few times. This chain joins TRBV5-1 and TRBJ1-1, with D unclear. Trimming took 4 bases from V and 5 from J, leaving 15 bases between them. CDR3 size: 14 residues. The V gene's germline CDR1 is SGHRS and CDR2 YFSETQ. Here the CDR3 DNA reads TGCGCCAGCAGCCTAAATTGGGTTTGGACTGAAGCTTTCTTT. Its translation is CASSLNWVWTEAFF.

This clonotype turned up a few times. J is TRBJ2-1 and V is TRBV6-2 or TRBV6-3; D not certain. CDR3 length: 13 amino acids. Germline CDR1 is MNHEY and CDR2 is SVGEGT. Trimming shortened V by 1 base and J by 9 bases, and 10 bases separated the two germline ends. The CDR3 loop reads CASSYYSGFEQFF. The CDR3 DNA sequence: TGTGCCAGCAGTTACTATTCCGGGTTTGAGCAGTTCTTC.

This clonotype came up a few times. The chain carries TRBV10-2 and TRBJ2-4; 9 nucleotides align to TRBD2. V dropped 5 bases and J dropped 8; count of bases not matched to a gene: 7. Germline CDR1 is WSHSY and CDR2 is SAAADI. This CDR3 is 14 amino acids long. As DNA, the CDR3 is TGCGCCAGCAGTCCTCTTAGCGGGGGAGACATTCAGTACTTC. Translation: CASSPLSGGDIQYF.

The V gene is TRBV29-1, the J gene TRBJ2-3; no clear D. Trimming left V 6 bases short and J 6 bases short, with 13 bases between. The CDR3 length is 12 residues. Germline CDR1 reads SQVTM; CDR2 reads ANQGSEA. DNA for the CDR3: TGCAGCGTCTCACGTAGGTCCGATACGCAGTATTTT. Residues: CSVSRRSDTQYF.

This clonotype has only a few counts. This chain links TRBV6-1 with TRBJ2-1, with D unresolved. The CDR3 runs to 13 residues. Germline CDR1 reads MNHNS; CDR2 reads SASEGT. Trimming took 2 bases from V and 3 from J, leaving 5 bases between them. CDR3 loop: CASSERVYNEQFF. The CDR3 nucleotides read TGTGCCAGCAGTGAACGAGTCTACAATGAGCAGTTCTTC.

This clonotype was seen only a few times. The rearrangement joins TRBV20-1 to TRBJ1-2; 7 nucleotides line up with TRBD1. The CDR3 covers 15 residues. V lost 2 bases to trimming and J lost 2 bases; unmatched junction nucleotides: 8. CDR1 and CDR2 from the germline V gene are DFQATT and SNEGSKA (reference sequence). CDR3 nucleotide sequence: TGCAGTGCTAGAACCCTTGCACAGGGGAACTATGGCTACACCTTC. Translating it yields CSARTLAQGNYGYTF.

CDR3 DNA sequence: TGCGCCAGCAGCTTGTCTTTGGTAGCGGGGACTTTTCCCTACGAGCAGTACTTC. Protein product: CASSLSLVAGTFPYEQYF. V is TRBV5-1 and J is TRBJ2-7; TRBD2 agrees at 8 bases. The CDR3 totals 18 residues. Germline CDR1 SGHRS, CDR2 YFSETQ. With V trimmed by 1 base and J by 2 bases, 14 bases remained unmatched.

This clonotype was recorded a few times. J is TRBJ1-3 and V is TRBV15, with 7 bases lining up with TRBD1. Trimming took 0 bases from V and 2 from J; bases not matched to a gene: 7. Germline V CDR1 and CDR2: LNHNV, YYDKDF (reference sequence). This CDR3 contains 17 residues. Written as DNA, the CDR3 is TGTGCCACCAGCAGAGATCTACAGGGGTACGCTGGAAACACCATATATTTT. Protein: CATSRDLQGYAGNTIYF.

This CDR3 is CASSPDGTGELFF. In nucleotides, the CDR3 is TGTGCCAGCAGCCCAGATGGGACCGGGGAGCTGTTTTTT. V usage is TRBV9 and J usage is TRBJ2-2; D call uncertain. Germline CDR1 and CDR2: SGDLS and YYNGEE. V lost 4 bases and J lost 5, with 9 bases in between. The CDR3 loop spans 13 amino acids.

V is TRBV7-9 and J is TRBJ1-1; D possibly corresponds to TRBD1 (5 bases). The V end lost 5 bases, the J end lost 4 bases, and 20 bases lay between the germline ends. Looked up from germline, CDR1 is SEHNR and CDR2 is FQNEAQ (reference sequence). The CDR3 spans 16 residues. The CDR3 DNA follows: TGTGCCAGCAGCCCCAGCAGGGTTGTCGGAACCACTGAAGCTTTCTTT. This sequence encodes CASSPSRVVGTTEAFF.

A note on this clonotype: At one end the junction does not follow the germline gene, possibly because of a read error. V and J are TRBV29-1 and TRBJ2-2; maybe TRBD1 (6 bases). Germline V gene sequence: CDR1 SQVTM, CDR2 ANQGSEA. The CDR3 runs 12 residues. Here the CDR3 DNA reads TGCAGCGTTGAACGGGACACCTGGGAGCTGTTTTTT. This sequence encodes CSVERDTWELFF.

This clonotype has ten or more counts. V and J are TRBV4-2 and TRBJ1-6; D remains ambiguous. Germline V gives CDR1 LGHNA, CDR2 YNFKEQ. CDR3 length: 14 residues. The V end was cut by 1 base, the J end by 5 bases, with 6 bases between. This chain's CDR3 is CASSQVGDNSPLHF. The CDR3, as DNA: TGTGCCAGCAGCCAAGTTGGGGATAATTCACCCCTCCACTTT.

This chain links TRBV7-9 with TRBJ1-5; D is undetermined. The CDR3 totals 15 residues. The V end was cut by 1 base, the J end by 3 bases, with 10 bases between. Germline V gives CDR1 SEHNR, CDR2 FQNEAQ (reference sequence). The CDR3 nucleotides read TGTGCCAGCAGCTTAGGAGTAGGACTCAATCAGCCCCAGCATTTT. Protein product: CASSLGVGLNQPQHF.

The genes are TRBV3-1 and TRBJ1-3; D uncertain. The V and J ends lost 1 base and 8 bases respectively, with 9 bases between them. The CDR3 has 13 residues. Germline loops: CDR1 LGHDT, CDR2 YNNKEL (reference sequence). CDR3 nucleotides: TGTGCCAGCAGCCAAGGGCAGCCGGACACCATATATTTT. Translated, it gives CASSQGQPDTIYF.

Only one count was recorded for this clonotype. In nucleotides, the CDR3 is TGTGCCAGCAGTTACTCACTAGTGGGAGGCCGCAATGAGCAGTTCTTC. Its protein product is CASSYSLVGGRNEQFF. This chain uses TRBV6-2 or TRBV6-3 with TRBJ2-1; maybe TRBD2 (6 bases). This CDR3 is 16 amino acids long. In germline, CDR1 is MNHEY, CDR2 SVGEGT. The ends were cut back, 0 bases at V and 6 bases at J, with 15 bases in the middle.

The chain carries TRBV2 and TRBJ2-1; D might be TRBD1 (6 bases). The CDR3 runs 16 residues. The V end was cut by 7 bases, the J end by 9 bases, with 25 bases between. Germline CDR1 and CDR2: SNHLY and FYNNEI. Here the CDR3 DNA reads TGTGCCAGCATCGCTTCTCGGGACACGTTTAGTGGTGAGCAGTTCTTC. It encodes CASIASRDTFSGEQFF. Complete variable domain (other parts from reference TRBV2 and TRBJ2-1): EPEVTQTPSHQVTQMGQEVILRCVPISNHLYFYWYRQILGQKVEFLVSFYNNEISEKSEIFDDQFSVERPDGSNFTLKIRSTKLEDSAMYFCASIASRDTFSGEQFFGPGTRLTVL.

The gene calls are TRBV15 and TRBJ1-5; weak D call: TRBD1 (6 bases). Germline assignment: CDR1 LNHNV and CDR2 YYDKDF (reference sequence). Between the trimmed V and J ends, which lost 7 bases and 3 bases, there was a span of 22 bases. The CDR3 covers 17 residues. The CDR3 sequence: CATKPRPPWGANQPQHF. The CDR3 coding sequence is TGTGCCACCAAACCGCGGCCGCCATGGGGGGCCAATCAGCCCCAGCATTTT. The variable domain in full, with the rest retrieved from reference TRBV15 and TRBJ1-5, is DAMVIQNPRYQVTQFGKPVTLSCSQTLNHNVMYWYQQKSSQAPKLLFHYYDKDFNNEADTPDNFQSRRPNTSFCFLDIRSPGLGDTAMYLCATKPRPPWGANQPQHFGDGTRLSIL.